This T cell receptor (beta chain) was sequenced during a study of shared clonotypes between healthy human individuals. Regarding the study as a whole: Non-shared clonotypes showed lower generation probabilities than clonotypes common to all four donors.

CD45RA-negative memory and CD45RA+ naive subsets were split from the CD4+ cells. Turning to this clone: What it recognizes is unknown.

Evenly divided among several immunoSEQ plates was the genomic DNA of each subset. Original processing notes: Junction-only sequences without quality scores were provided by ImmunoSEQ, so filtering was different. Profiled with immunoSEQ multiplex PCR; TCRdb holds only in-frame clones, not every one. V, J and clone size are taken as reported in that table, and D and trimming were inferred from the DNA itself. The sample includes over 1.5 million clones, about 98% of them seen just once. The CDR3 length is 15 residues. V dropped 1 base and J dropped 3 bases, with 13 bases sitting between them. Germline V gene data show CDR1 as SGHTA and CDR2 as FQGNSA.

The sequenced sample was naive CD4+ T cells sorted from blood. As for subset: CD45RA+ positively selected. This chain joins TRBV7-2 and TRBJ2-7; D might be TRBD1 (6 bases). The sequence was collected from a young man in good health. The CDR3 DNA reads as TGTGCCAGCAGCTTAGACACAGGGAGCGTCTACGAGCAGTACTTC. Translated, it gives CASSLDTGSVYEQYF.